The following is a TCR beta chain sequence with its context. Its antigen remains unknown. The sample comes from a study of T cells in Graves' hyperthyroidism and ophthalmopathy. The study, taken as a whole, reports: Most clonotypes expanded in the thyroid (above 0.001) were also present in blood.

Patients with uncontrolled infections, other autoimmune diseases, pregnancy or lactation were excluded. Every diagnosis used clinical symptoms, serum thyroxine and TRAb, thyroid ultrasound and orbital computed tomography. V shed 8 bases and J shed 0 bases, with 26 bases lying between them. CDR3 length: 20 residues. Germline V lookup: CDR1 SGHTA, CDR2 FQGNSA. Authors of the study amplified TCR beta CDR3 regions from RNA transcripts. The TCR CDR3 first-round RT-PCR relied on the HTBI primer set. MiXCR, run by TCRdb on the multiplex PCR reads, gives a single entry per CDR3 protein. The top ten clones hold 15% to 20% of a sample with fewer than 900,000 distinct CDR3 sequences, around 20% of them seen once.

The receptor was derived from a woman aged 50 to 65 with Graves' hyperthyroidism that later progressed to Graves' ophthalmopathy. The sample consisted of blood. The chain recombines TRBV7-2 with TRBJ2-6; D is unresolved. The CDR3 sequence is CASHSNLDHRLPSGANVLTF. In DNA, the CDR3 is TGTGCCAGCCACTCAAACTTGGACCACCGCCTCCCCTCTGGGGCCAACGTCCTGACTTTC.